A selection of T cell receptor beta chains follows, all from one sample in a study of T cell repertoires in aging, cancer and after chemotherapy. TCRdb fed the multiplex PCR reads into MiXCR, producing one record per CDR3 protein. The sample lists approximately 20,000 distinct CDR3 sequences; about two fifths were seen once. Sequences were obtained from blood. The receptors shown here come from a human donor with a solid tumor. CDR3s include the opening cysteine and the closing phenylalanine or tryptophan.

CDR3aa	v_gene	j_gene
CASSPQADSYNSPLHF	TRBV18	TRBJ1-6
CASSYSVFRPYEQYF	TRBV6-5	TRBJ2-7
CASSLSVKGALDTQYF	TRBV27	TRBJ2-3
CASSRGSSGEQYF	TRBV6-5	TRBJ2-7
CATRAGGAYEQYF	TRBV19	TRBJ2-7
CSWGAGGTDTQYF	TRBV20-1	TRBJ2-3
CASSYLAEAFF	TRBV6-5	TRBJ1-1
CSVEQATYEQYF	TRBV29-1	TRBJ2-7
CASSAAGGRGHPYEQYF	TRBV7-6	TRBJ2-7
CSVGGSSTAETQYF	TRBV29-1	TRBJ2-5
CASSLTGANEQFF	TRBV13	TRBJ2-1
CASSLKGREQYF	TRBV27	TRBJ2-7
CASSFMTSGIQTDTQYF	TRBV5-6	TRBJ2-3
CASSYSGPYEQYF	TRBV6-6	TRBJ2-7
CASSPYGKETQYF	TRBV7-6	TRBJ2-5
CASSRGYGYTF	TRBV5-6	TRBJ1-2
CASSLPEANYGYTF	TRBV6-6	TRBJ1-2
CASSGQGIVTEAFF	TRBV12-3/TRBV12-4	TRBJ1-1
CASSPIGSSYNEQFF	TRBV18	TRBJ2-1
CASSFGTGVGYTF	TRBV27	TRBJ1-2
CASSLRRAAYEQYF	TRBV27	TRBJ2-7
CASSLATYGYTF	TRBV7-9	TRBJ1-2
CAWNPHGRTAPYEQYF	TRBV30	TRBJ2-7
CASRLNRDRGSEQYF	TRBV27	TRBJ2-7
CASSEASDTQYF	TRBV6-1	TRBJ2-3
CASSDEGLGGELFF	TRBV6-1	TRBJ2-2
CASSSPRGPNEKLFF	TRBV12-3/TRBV12-4	TRBJ1-4
CASSPRTEETQYF	TRBV5-5	TRBJ2-5
CASSPTVGSGAQHF	TRBV27	TRBJ1-5
CASSMGDRDTGELFF	TRBV19	TRBJ2-2
CASSYKGLWQPQHF	TRBV6-2/TRBV6-3	TRBJ1-5
CASSFSYQETQYF	TRBV27	TRBJ2-5
CASSISGGQRKQFF	TRBV19	TRBJ2-1
CASSPRGSTDTQYF	TRBV19	TRBJ2-3
CASSHLRDQETQYF	TRBV14	TRBJ2-5
CAGSLGNRNTGELFF	TRBV7-9	TRBJ2-2
CASSILAGGRNEQFF	TRBV19	TRBJ2-1
CASGPGQGNNEQFF	TRBV19	TRBJ2-1
CASSKDRESSEQYF	TRBV19	TRBJ2-7
CASSQAGGHYNEQFF	TRBV14	TRBJ2-1
CASSLAVSPTGELFF	TRBV5-7	TRBJ2-2
CASTAVPGTDTQYF	TRBV6-1	TRBJ2-3
CAWSVRGLLSYNEQFF	TRBV30	TRBJ2-1
CASSLSVQETQYF	TRBV6-2/TRBV6-3	TRBJ2-5
CASSIEGGRAGEQFF	TRBV19	TRBJ2-1
CASSLALRESGELFF	TRBV7-9	TRBJ2-2
CAWSVSPGGTIYF	TRBV30	TRBJ1-3
CASSPGNDRGRPPQHF	TRBV18	TRBJ1-5
CATSAGTGVGLNTEAFF	TRBV19	TRBJ1-1
CASSYLPDSNQPHHF	TRBV6-2/TRBV6-3	TRBJ1-5
CASSPTLPETQYF	TRBV18	TRBJ2-5
CASSDFGQGDGYTF	TRBV6-6	TRBJ1-2
CASSLGTGFSYEQYF	TRBV7-2	TRBJ2-7